Listed below are T cell receptor beta chains from one sample, sequenced in a study of identical twins. TCRdb re-analysed the 5' RACE reads in MiXCR, keeping a single row per CDR3 protein. Of roughly 690,000 distinct CDR3 sequences detected, about 20% appear once; the ten largest clones hold approximately 4.3%. These records were also assigned to another study, of T cells expressing NK-cell markers.

The sample taken for sequencing was PBMCs. The receptor source for this set is a woman aged 18-29 years in good health. The CDR3 runs from the conserved cysteine through the conserved F or W. The D gene is left open where the match is weak. Size is omitted from some rows. Given values are once, few, many or a class for expanded clones.

cdr3_nt: TGTGCCAGTAGTATTTTAACCGGACAGCCTAGCACAGATACGCAGTATTTT
cdr3_aa: CASSILTGQPSTDTQYF
d_call: .
clone_size: .
v_call: TRBV19
j_call: TRBJ2-3

cdr3_nt: TGTGCCAGCAGCTTTAGGGGACTCCCCACCGGGGAGCTGTTTTTT
cdr3_aa: CASSFRGLPTGELFF
d_call: .
clone_size: many
v_call: TRBV5-6
j_call: TRBJ2-2

cdr3_nt: TGTGCCAGCAGCTTCGGATCCTTATTAGCCAAAAACATTCAGTACTTC
cdr3_aa: CASSFGSLLAKNIQYF
d_call: .
clone_size: few
v_call: TRBV11-3
j_call: TRBJ2-4

cdr3_nt: TGCAGCGTTGGCCAGAGCAGGGGTGGAAACACCATATATTTT
cdr3_aa: CSVGQSRGGNTIYF
d_call: .
clone_size: .
v_call: TRBV29-1
j_call: TRBJ1-3

cdr3_nt: TGCGCCAGCCTTAGCGGGGATAGCTCCTACAATGAGCAGTTCTTC
cdr3_aa: CASLSGDSSYNEQFF
d_call: TRBD2
clone_size: few
v_call: TRBV5-1
j_call: TRBJ2-1

cdr3_nt: TGCAGCGGAGTGGACAGGGTGAATAGGAATGAGCAGTTCTTC
cdr3_aa: CSGVDRVNRNEQFF
d_call: TRBD1
clone_size: few
v_call: TRBV29-1
j_call: TRBJ2-1

cdr3_nt: TGTGCCATCAAGGCTAGCGGGAGGTCCATAATTAACACCGGGGAGCTGTTTTTT
cdr3_aa: CAIKASGRSIINTGELFF
d_call: TRBD2
clone_size: .
v_call: TRBV10-3
j_call: TRBJ2-2

cdr3_nt: TGTGCCAGCAGCGTGACAGGGCCCTCTCTCGAGCAGTACTTC
cdr3_aa: CASSVTGPSLEQYF
d_call: TRBD1
clone_size: once
v_call: TRBV7-9
j_call: TRBJ2-7

cdr3_nt: TGTGCCAGCAGCTTAGATAGGGAAGGGAATGAGCAGTTCTTC
cdr3_aa: CASSLDREGNEQFF
d_call: .
clone_size: few
v_call: TRBV7-2
j_call: TRBJ2-1

cdr3_nt: TGCGCCAGCAGTGGATTTCACTATAGCTCCTACAATGAGCAGTTCTTC
cdr3_aa: CASSGFHYSSYNEQFF
d_call: .
clone_size: few
v_call: TRBV10-2
j_call: TRBJ2-1

cdr3_nt: TGTGCCAGCAGCTGGGGGGCCTCCCGGGAGACCCAGTACTTC
cdr3_aa: CASSWGASRETQYF
d_call: .
clone_size: few
v_call: TRBV5-6
j_call: TRBJ2-5

cdr3_nt: TGCGCCAGCGGGCCTAGCGGGGGGTGGGATGAGCAGTTCTTC
cdr3_aa: CASGPSGGWDEQFF
d_call: TRBD2
clone_size: few
v_call: TRBV5-1
j_call: TRBJ2-1

cdr3_nt: TGCGCCAGCAGCTCCACGGGGCTCGGGGAGCAGTACTTC
cdr3_aa: CASSSTGLGEQYF
d_call: .
clone_size: few
v_call: TRBV5-1
j_call: TRBJ2-7